This record looks at one TCR beta chain sequence and its context. This clonotype showed up just a few times. Its recognized antigen is unknown. No qualities accompany the bases; no much larger clone lies one base away. The sample comes from a study of blood T cells in healthy people across ages (dated by TCRdb to between 2015 and 2017). Regarding the complete study: In model experiments, template switching captured about one uniquely barcoded TCR beta cDNA molecule for every two T cells. To track age-related changes in TCR beta repertoire diversity, the study relied on deep sequencing normalized with unique cDNA molecular identifiers. To avoid experimental bias, donors of different ages were spread randomly across the sequencing lanes. The donors were split into four age groups: young (average about 15 years), middle-aged (around 40), aged (more than 55) and long-lived (approximately 80). The study analyzed two additional independent replicas of 1 million unique cDNA reads from the same blood draw for two donors, one aged 18 to 29 and one aged 80 or older.

The donors were 40 or so Caucasian individuals from Russia, aged 6 to 90 years, who were systemically healthy. Each donor gave about 11 milliliters of peripheral blood, drawn into EDTA-treated Vacutainer tubes. Ficoll-Paque density-gradient centrifugation was used to isolate PBMCs, with at least 7 million obtained per sample. Trizol reagent was used to extract total RNA from PBMCs, with at least 5 micrograms per sample. The percentages of naive CD45RAhigh/CD27high T cells were determined by flow cytometry on a PBMC aliquot from every donor. The full study reports these points: Observed TCR beta diversity per million T cells fell roughly linearly with age, and a significant reduction was already apparent by age around 40. Bulk unsorted PBMC profiling prevented conclusive comparison of naive and antigen-experienced compartments. Total diversity estimates from one million sequenced T cells were considered lower bounds and underestimates. Donor CMV infection status was unknown, potentially confounding age-related changes in expanded clonotypes. Observed TCR beta diversity correlated strongly with the percentage of naive T cells measured by flow cytometry. The long-lived group showed more naive CD4+ T cells, fewer expanded clones and increased TCR diversity than the aged group, suggesting age selection.

The library relied on 5' RACE. Sequencing relied on an Illumina HiSeq 2500. A second roughly 6 to 11 cycle PCR used a sample-barcoded 5' primer and a J-beta primer mix. A unique molecular identifier was introduced onto each TCR beta cDNA molecule by a template-switch 5' adaptor carrying 12 random nucleotides. Each sample yielded at least 3 million CDR3-containing paired-end reads. The Mint cDNA synthesis kit, primed by a TRBC-specific oligonucleotide, was used to synthesize first-strand cDNA from all RNA. Following uracil-DNA glycosylase treatment, a first 18-cycle PCR with universal primers M1SS and BC2_uni_R was performed on all cDNA. For the original study's pipeline: For normalization, 1 million high-quality reads were randomly selected from each sample, with every read carrying a distinct molecular identifier. Reads with shared molecular identifiers were discarded instead of being binned into consensus sequences. CDR3 identification, clonotype clustering and error correction used MiTCR with a Q25 quality threshold and the strictest error-elimination algorithm. Lower-bound total TCR beta diversity was estimated with a nonparametric unseen species model using Euler transformation. In TCRdb, the public reads were trimmed at Q25 with fastp and aligned with MiXCR, with productive beta chains retained. Identical CDR3 protein sequences are pooled into one entry, listed with their most common genes and DNA. TCRdb, not the original authors, processed these V and J calls. The sample table holds approximately 680,000 distinct CDR3 sequences, of which about 30% were seen once. Less than 20% of the sample is held by the ten biggest clonotypes.

After removal of 6 bases from V and 4 bases from J, the junction retains 7 bases not matched to a gene. The cysteine opens and the phenylalanine closes a CDR3 of 14 amino acids. The only DNA kept is the CDR3, 42 bases in frame from the first base. Via the germline V gene, CDR1 is MDHEN and CDR2 SYDVKM. The sequence was obtained from a woman aged 80 or over in good health. Donor details come from another sample of the same person, matched by shared clones. This chain joins TRBV28 to TRBJ1-2; a stretch of 8 junction bases matches TRBD1. Material for sequencing was blood. This receptor carries the CDR3 CASRISGGVYGYTF. The nucleotides read TGTGCCAGCAGGATCTCAGGGGGCGTCTATGGCTACACCTTC.